Given below is one TCR beta chain in context. One end of the junction does not line up with germline, which may come from a read error. The same CDR3 can be traced to other DNA sequences in this sample. The source of the sample is a study of tumor T cells in aggressive B-cell lymphoma. Only in-frame clones appear in the TCRdb table, and some are missing; sequencing was by immunoSEQ multiplex PCR. The table includes roughly 2,800 clones, around 89% detected once. Germline-derived CDR1 and CDR2 are SGHRS and YFSETQ. The CDR3 loop spans 18 amino acids. This TCR derives from an adult with diffuse large B cell lymphoma. The specimen was tumor tissue. The chain joins TRBV5-1 to TRBJ1-1; tentatively, D is TRBD1 (5 bases). CDR3 coding DNA: TGCGCTAGCAGCTTGGTGGTAGGGGTCTCAAGACAGAACACTGAAGCTTTCTTT. It yields the protein CASSLVVGVSRQNTEAFF.